The source of this T cell receptor beta chain is a study of blood T cell repertoires in COVID-19. Generated by immunoSEQ multiplex PCR, the TCRdb table keeps only in-frame clones and is missing some. The table records about 300,000 clones, about 91% of them present only once. In germline, CDR1 is MDHEN, CDR2 SYDVKM. This CDR3 spans 13 amino acids. V was shortened by 2 bases and J by 6 bases, with 10 bases between the two germline ends. Enrolled during active infection, Seattle patients were then followed longitudinally. The chain employs TRBV28 and TRBJ1-2; a weak D match, TRBD1 (5 bases). The origin of this receptor is a woman aged 25 to 39 with COVID-19, enrolled during active disease. The specimen was peripheral blood. CDR3 DNA sequence: TGTGCCAGCAGTTTAAAAGGGGCTCATGGCTACACCTTC. This gives the protein CASSLKGAHGYTF.